This T cell receptor beta chain was captured in a study of shared clonotypes between healthy human individuals. Study-level results: Compared with memory subsets, naive subsets generally had larger estimated richness.

On sorted subsets, replicate PCRs used 200 to 250 ng DNA, or 27,000 or so T cell genomes. Only in-frame clones appear in the TCRdb table, and some are missing; sequencing was by immunoSEQ multiplex PCR. The sample shows roughly 1 million clones, about 75% of them seen only once. With respect to this clone: Its antigen is still unknown.

J was trimmed by 4 bases and V by 6 bases; bases with no gene match: 6. Germline loops: CDR1 MNHNS, CDR2 SASEGT. There are 14 residues in the CDR3. The chain couples TRBV6-1 to TRBJ1-1; 9 nucleotides agree with TRBD1. Sequencing input: memory CD4+ T cells sorted from blood. Subset described: CD45RA-negative fraction. The TCR sequence derives from a man between 18 and 35 years old in good health. This CDR3 is CASRPGTGSTEAFF. The CDR3 nucleotides read TGTGCCAGCAGGCCCGGGACAGGGAGCACTGAAGCTTTCTTT.